This T cell receptor (beta chain) comes out of a study of blood T cell repertoires in COVID-19. About the study: Sample material is recorded as cDNA or gDNA derived from T cells, B-cell-depleted T cells, or PBMCs.

Authors' methods: Amplification from reference gene primers served as the basis for estimated nucleated cell counts. Some clones are missing from TCRdb's copy, which holds only in-frame ones; the method was immunoSEQ multiplex PCR. D and trimming were read from the DNA, whereas the V and J calls and clone size are those reported in that table. Here the sample spans about 350,000 clones, approximately 88% being singletons. J lost 3 bases, V lost 1 base, and 6 bases had no gene match. This CDR3 has 16 amino acids. Germline-derived CDR1 and CDR2 are MNHEY and SMNVEV (reference sequence). The origin of this receptor is a man between 25 and 39 years old with COVID-19, enrolled during active disease. Sequenced sample: peripheral blood. The rearrangement uses TRBV27 and TRBJ2-5; 9 bases line up with TRBD2. CDR3 sequence: CASSLLASGVEETQYF. CDR3 DNA: TGTGCCAGCAGTTTATTGGCTAGCGGGGTCGAAGAGACCCAGTACTTC.